Listed below are T cell receptor beta chains from one sample, sequenced in a study of shared clonotypes between healthy human individuals. The assay was immunoSEQ multiplex PCR, and TCRdb's table has in-frame clones only and misses some. The sample includes fewer than 650,000 clones, about 79% of them seen just once. The sequenced material came from PBMCs. The receptors come from a woman in her forties in good health. Some clones in this sample may be carry-over from other donors' samples. The CDR3 runs from the conserved cysteine through the conserved F or W. The order of the fields is clone size, J gene, D gene, CDR3 length, V gene, CDR3 protein, CDR3 DNA. D genes are given only for firm matches. Clone sizes are given selectively: once, few, many, or a class where the clone is expanded.

clone size: NA; J gene: TRBJ1-4; D gene: NA; CDR3 length: 12; V gene: TRBV5-8; CDR3 protein: CASSLSLPKPVF; CDR3 DNA: TGTGCCAGCAGCTTGTCACTGCCAAAGCCCGTTTTT
clone size: NA; J gene: TRBJ2-7; D gene: NA; CDR3 length: 14; V gene: TRBV7-3; CDR3 protein: CASSIGEGAYEQYF; CDR3 DNA: TGTGCCAGCAGCATAGGAGAAGGAGCATACGAGCAGTACTTC
clone size: NA; J gene: TRBJ1-2; D gene: TRBD1; CDR3 length: 15; V gene: TRBV14; CDR3 protein: CASSQVSTGDYGYTF; CDR3 DNA: TGTGCCAGCAGCCAAGTATCCACAGGGGACTATGGCTACACCTTC
clone size: NA; J gene: TRBJ1-5; D gene: NA; CDR3 length: 15; V gene: TRBV6-1; CDR3 protein: CASSEGGERNQPQHF; CDR3 DNA: TGTGCCAGCAGTGAAGGTGGGGAGCGCAATCAGCCCCAGCATTTT
clone size: once; J gene: TRBJ2-3; D gene: NA; CDR3 length: 12; V gene: TRBV30; CDR3 protein: CAWRYRADTQYF; CDR3 DNA: TGTGCCTGGAGGTACAGGGCAGATACGCAGTATTTT
clone size: NA; J gene: TRBJ2-3; D gene: NA; CDR3 length: 15; V gene: TRBV5-1; CDR3 protein: CASSLEDRLTDTQYF; CDR3 DNA: TGCGCCAGCAGCTTGGAAGACAGGTTAACAGATACGCAGTATTTT
clone size: NA; J gene: TRBJ2-7; D gene: NA; CDR3 length: 14; V gene: TRBV6-5; CDR3 protein: CASSYNQESYEQYF; CDR3 DNA: TGTGCCAGCAGTTACAATCAGGAATCCTACGAGCAGTACTTC
clone size: once; J gene: TRBJ2-1; D gene: TRBD2; CDR3 length: 17; V gene: TRBV19; CDR3 protein: CASSTPQRERSDNEQFF; CDR3 DNA: TGTGCCAGTAGTACCCCCCAGCGGGAGCGGTCTGATAATGAGCAGTTCTTC
clone size: NA; J gene: TRBJ2-7; D gene: TRBD2; CDR3 length: 15; V gene: TRBV5-1; CDR3 protein: CASSLDSRGTYEQYF; CDR3 DNA: TGCGCCAGCAGCTTGGACTCGCGGGGGACCTACGAGCAGTACTTC
clone size: NA; J gene: TRBJ2-2; D gene: TRBD2; CDR3 length: 16; V gene: TRBV18; CDR3 protein: CASSPPGLADTGELFF; CDR3 DNA: TGTGCCAGCTCACCACCGGGACTAGCAGACACCGGGGAGCTGTTTTTT
clone size: NA; J gene: TRBJ1-5; D gene: TRBD1; CDR3 length: 17; V gene: TRBV23-1; CDR3 protein: CASSQSQGAAPSQPQHF; CDR3 DNA: TGCGCCAGCAGTCAATCACAGGGGGCAGCTCCCTCCCAGCCCCAGCATTTT
clone size: NA; J gene: TRBJ1-5; D gene: NA; CDR3 length: 14; V gene: TRBV5-1; CDR3 protein: CASSFKDSNQPQHF; CDR3 DNA: TGCGCCAGCAGCTTCAAGGATAGCAATCAGCCCCAGCACTTT
clone size: NA; J gene: TRBJ2-7; D gene: NA; CDR3 length: 15; V gene: TRBV9; CDR3 protein: CASSVDWGRSYEQYF; CDR3 DNA: TGTGCCAGCAGCGTAGACTGGGGGAGGTCCTACGAGCAGTACTTC
clone size: NA; J gene: TRBJ1-2; D gene: NA; CDR3 length: 16; V gene: TRBV4-1; CDR3 protein: CASSQAAFGAAYGYTF; CDR3 DNA: TGCGCCAGCAGCCAGGCCGCCTTCGGGGCCGCCTATGGCTACACCTTC
clone size: many; J gene: TRBJ1-1; D gene: NA; CDR3 length: 14; V gene: TRBV5-5; CDR3 protein: CASSLGVFSSEAFF; CDR3 DNA: TGTGCCAGCAGCCTGGGGGTCTTTTCAAGTGAAGCTTTCTTT
clone size: NA; J gene: TRBJ1-5; D gene: NA; CDR3 length: 13; V gene: TRBV6-1; CDR3 protein: CASRRQVNQPQHF; CDR3 DNA: TGTGCCAGCAGGAGACAGGTTAATCAGCCCCAGCATTTT
clone size: NA; J gene: TRBJ2-2; D gene: TRBD2; CDR3 length: 17; V gene: TRBV11-1; CDR3 protein: CASSFWTSGVATGELFF; CDR3 DNA: TGTGCCAGCAGCTTCTGGACTAGTGGGGTGGCCACCGGGGAGCTGTTTTTT
clone size: many; J gene: TRBJ2-7; D gene: TRBD1; CDR3 length: 16; V gene: TRBV15; CDR3 protein: CATSRDTGTGGEEQYF; CDR3 DNA: TGTGCCACCAGCAGAGACACCGGGACAGGGGGCGAAGAGCAGTACTTC
clone size: NA; J gene: TRBJ2-5; D gene: NA; CDR3 length: 13; V gene: TRBV18; CDR3 protein: CASSPASQETQYF; CDR3 DNA: TGTGCCAGCTCACCAGCTAGTCAAGAGACCCAGTACTTC
clone size: few; J gene: TRBJ2-2; D gene: NA; CDR3 length: 14; V gene: TRBV7-9; CDR3 protein: CASSLGGNTGELFF; CDR3 DNA: TGTGCCAGCAGCTTAGGGGGTAACACCGGGGAGCTGTTTTTT
clone size: NA; J gene: TRBJ2-7; D gene: TRBD2; CDR3 length: 11; V gene: TRBV29-1; CDR3 protein: CSVGSGEAQYF; CDR3 DNA: TGCAGCGTCGGGAGCGGGGAGGCGCAGTACTTC